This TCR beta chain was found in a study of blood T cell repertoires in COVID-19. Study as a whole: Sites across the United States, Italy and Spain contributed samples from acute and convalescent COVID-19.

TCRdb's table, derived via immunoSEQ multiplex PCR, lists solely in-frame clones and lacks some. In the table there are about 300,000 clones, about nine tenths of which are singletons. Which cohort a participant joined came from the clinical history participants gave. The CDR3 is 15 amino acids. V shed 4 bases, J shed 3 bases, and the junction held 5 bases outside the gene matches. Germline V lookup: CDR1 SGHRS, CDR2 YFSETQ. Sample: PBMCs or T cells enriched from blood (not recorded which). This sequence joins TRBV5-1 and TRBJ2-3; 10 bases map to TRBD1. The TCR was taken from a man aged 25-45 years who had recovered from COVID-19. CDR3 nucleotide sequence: TGCGCCAGCAGCCTGACAGGGGGCCCAACAGATACGCAGTATTTT. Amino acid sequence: CASSLTGGPTDTQYF.